Listed here are 23 T cell receptor beta chains from one sample, sequenced in a study of blood T cell repertoires in COVID-19. Assay: immunoSEQ multiplex PCR; the TCRdb copy retains only in-frame clones and omits some. The sample holds hundreds of thousands of clones, approximately 88% seen once. The sequenced sample was peripheral blood. These receptors were taken from a woman aged 25-40 years who had recovered from COVID-19.

V and J are TRBV24-1 and TRBJ2-5; 7 bases agree with TRBD1. Per germline, CDR1 KGHDR and CDR2 SFDVKD. The CDR3 is 13 residues long. J gave up 4 bases and V 9 bases, and 7 bases lay outside the gene matches. CDR3 nucleotide sequence: TGTGCCACCGGGGAGAAGGGGGCAGAGACCCAGTACTTC. This gives the protein CATGEKGAETQYF.

The gene calls are TRBV3-1 (or the pseudogene TRBV3-2) and TRBJ2-7; 8 nucleotides line up with TRBD1. Germline V gene data show CDR1 as LGHDT and CDR2 as YNNKEL (reference sequence). The trim removed 1 base at V and 4 bases at J, leaving 3 bases unmatched. The CDR3 is 14 amino acids. The CDR3 is CASSQGTGLYEQYF. Written as DNA, the CDR3 is TGTGCCAGCAGCCAAGGGACAGGGCTGTACGAGCAGTACTTC.

This clone has just one count. The J gene is TRBJ2-1, the V gene TRBV9; 8 bases fit TRBD2. Germline values: CDR1 SGDLS, CDR2 YYNGEE. The CDR3 is made up of 16 amino acids. After removal of 4 bases from V and 2 bases from J, the junction contained 8 bases not matched to a gene. The CDR3 is CASSSPAGGPYNEQFF. CDR3 sequence (DNA): TGTGCCAGCAGCTCCCCCGCGGGGGGCCCCTACAATGAGCAGTTCTTC.

This chain uses TRBV5-1 with TRBJ1-2; 7 nucleotides align to TRBD1. In germline, CDR1 is SGHRS, CDR2 YFSETQ. V shed 0 bases, J shed 5 bases, and the junction held 7 bases outside the gene matches. This CDR3 contains 15 residues. The CDR3 is CASSLEGQESYGYTF. CDR3 bases: TGCGCCAGCAGCTTGGAAGGACAGGAGAGTTATGGCTACACCTTC.

The gene calls are TRBV11-3 and TRBJ2-2; D is undetermined. The CDR3 has 12 residues. Trimming shortened V by 4 bases and J by 7 bases, and 7 bases separated the two germline ends. CDR1 is SGHNT, CDR2 YENEEA, per germline. CDR3 in DNA: TGTGCCAGCAGCTCTCGTTTCGGGGAGCTGTTTTTT. Translation gives CASSSRFGELFF.

V usage is TRBV6-5 and J usage is TRBJ2-7; the D gene is possibly TRBD1 (5 bases). The V end lost 2 bases, the J end lost 1 base, and 9 bases lay between the germline ends. The germline gives CDR1 MNHEY, CDR2 SVGAGI. CDR3 length: 14 residues. The DNA for the CDR3 is TGTGCCAGCAGTTACCGGCCAGGGTCCTACGAGCAGTACTTC. This sequence encodes CASSYRPGSYEQYF.

This clone was counted once. The V and J genes are TRBV19 and TRBJ2-1, with 7 bases that match TRBD2. V lost 10 bases and J lost 2; bases outside the gene matches: 11. Per the germline V gene, CDR1 is LNHDA and CDR2 is SQIVND (reference sequence). The CDR3 is made up of 15 amino acids. DNA for the CDR3: TGTGCCACCCGGATTCGCGGGGGAGCCTACAATGAGCAGTTCTTC. It is translated as CATRIRGGAYNEQFF.

This clone was seen only a few times. This rearrangement joins TRBV27 to TRBJ2-3; D is uncertain. V lost 7 bases and J 3 bases, leaving 14 bases between the germline ends. CDR3 length: 14 amino acids. CDR1 and CDR2 from the germline V gene are MNHEY and SMNVEV (reference sequence). CDR3 DNA sequence: TGTGCCAGCACCGAAGCGAGGCCTACAGATACGCAGTATTTT. Its protein is CASTEARPTDTQYF.

The V gene is TRBV6-5, the J gene TRBJ1-1; D not certain. The length of the CDR3 is 14 residues. V was cut by 6 bases and J by 1 base, with 12 bases left in between. In germline, CDR1 is MNHEY, CDR2 SVGAGI. Here the CDR3 DNA reads TGTGCCAGCAGAACGGTCGAACGGAACACTGAAGCTTTCTTT. Protein: CASRTVERNTEAFF.

V gene TRBV2 combines with J gene TRBJ2-3, with TRBD2 matching over 10 bases. The junction had 6 bases not matched to a gene; V was cut back by 5 bases and J by 4 bases. Germline CDR1 reads SNHLY; CDR2 reads FYNNEI. The CDR3 contains 15 residues. CDR3 protein: CASSPASGGPDTQYF. In DNA form, the CDR3 reads TGTGCCAGCAGTCCAGCTAGCGGGGGCCCAGATACGCAGTATTTT.

This clone was seen just once. The rearrangement joins TRBV3-1 (or the pseudogene TRBV3-2) to TRBJ1-1, with TRBD1 matching over 9 bases. CDR3 size: 15 residues. The germline V gene has CDR1 LGHDT and CDR2 YNNKEL (reference sequence). The J segment lost 5 bases and the V segment lost 0 bases, leaving 4 bases of the junction unmatched. CDR3 residues: CASSQDPTGGTEAFF. For the CDR3, the DNA is TGTGCCAGCAGCCAAGACCCGACAGGGGGGACTGAAGCTTTCTTT.

CDR3 sequence: CASRSLTGRSNYGYTF. The CDR3 nucleotides are TGTGCCAGCAGGAGCCTCACAGGGCGGAGTAACTATGGCTACACCTTC. The chain combines TRBV11-2 with TRBJ1-2; weak D call: TRBD1 (6 bases). The length of the CDR3 is 16 residues. From germline, CDR1 is SGHAT and CDR2 FQNNGV. Trimming cost V 6 bases and J 1 base, with 18 bases left between them.

For the CDR3, the DNA is TGTGCCAGCACCCCCCATCCTAACTATGGCTACACCTTC. Its protein is CASTPHPNYGYTF. This chain uses TRBV28 with TRBJ1-2; no clear D gene. CDR1 is MDHEN, CDR2 SYDVKM, per germline. Trimming shortened V by 7 bases and J by 0 bases, and 9 bases separated the two germline ends. This CDR3 is 13 amino acids long.

This rearrangement joins TRBV9 to TRBJ2-2, with D perhaps TRBD2 (5 bases). Per germline, CDR1 SGDLS and CDR2 YYNGEE. CDR3 length: 16 residues. Deletions cut 3 bases from V and 4 bases from J, with 16 bases between. The CDR3 bases are TGTGCCAGCAGCGCTTCTAGCTTGCCGGGCACCGGGGAGCTGTTTTTT. Residues: CASSASSLPGTGELFF.

This rearrangement joins TRBV5-5 to TRBJ1-1; TRBD1 is a possible D gene (6 bases). V was trimmed by 1 base and J by 0 bases, leaving 10 bases between them. The CDR3 spans 15 residues. Looked up from germline, CDR1 is SGHKS and CDR2 is YYEKEE (reference sequence). In DNA form, the CDR3 reads TGTGCCAGCAGCTTGCGGACAGCAATGAACACTGAAGCTTTCTTT. Encoded protein: CASSLRTAMNTEAFF.

This clone was seen once. J is TRBJ2-3 and V is TRBV3-1 (or the pseudogene TRBV3-2); 12 nucleotides agree with TRBD2. Losses at the gene ends were 4 bases for V and 3 bases for J; bases not matched to a gene: 5. Germline loops: CDR1 LGHDT, CDR2 YNNKEL (reference sequence). This CDR3 spans 16 amino acids. Here the CDR3 reads CASSPRTSGVTDTQYF. CDR3 in DNA: TGTGCCAGCAGCCCCAGGACTAGCGGGGTTACAGATACGCAGTATTTT.

This chain connects TRBV3-1 (or the pseudogene TRBV3-2) to TRBJ2-5, with D tentatively TRBD1 (5 bases). Trimming cost V 6 bases and J 2 bases, with 7 bases left between them. This CDR3 comprises 12 residues. Germline assignment: CDR1 LGHDT and CDR2 YNNKEL (reference sequence). The CDR3: CASSRQQETQYF. The CDR3 region has the DNA TGTGCCAGCAGTCGACAGCAAGAGACCCAGTACTTC.

V gene TRBV25-1 combines with J gene TRBJ2-1; D perhaps matches TRBD1 (5 bases). This CDR3 comprises 14 residues. With 3 bases removed from V and 6 bases from J, the gap between germline ends came to 12 bases. Germline values: CDR1 MGHDK, CDR2 SYGVNS. This CDR3 reads CASSEAGWGNEQFF. The CDR3 DNA follows: TGTGCCAGCAGTGAGGCAGGGTGGGGCAATGAGCAGTTCTTC.

This chain connects TRBV19 to TRBJ1-2, with TRBD1 matching 8 bases. CDR1 LNHDA and CDR2 SQIVND come from the germline V gene (reference sequence). This CDR3 is 15 amino acids long. V was pared by 5 bases and J by 3 bases, with 8 bases of the junction left unmatched. CDR3 sequence: CASSDRPGQDYGYTF. The CDR3 nucleotides are TGTGCCAGTAGTGACCGCCCGGGACAGGACTATGGCTACACCTTC.

Concerning this clone itself: This sample also contains other DNA sequences that code for the same CDR3. The chain uses TRBV6-1 and TRBJ2-6; D not certain. CDR3 size: 15 residues. Germline values: CDR1 MNHNS, CDR2 SASEGT. The ends were cut back, 3 bases at V and 1 base at J, with 7 bases in the middle. The CDR3: CASSDGQSGANVLTF. The CDR3 DNA is TGTGCCAGCAGTGATGGTCAGTCTGGGGCCAACGTCCTGACTTTC.

The genes are TRBV5-4 and TRBJ1-3, with unresolved D. V shed 0 bases and J shed 4 bases, with 11 bases lying between them. The CDR3 is made up of 15 amino acids. Germline lookup yields CDR1 SGHNT and CDR2 YYREEE (reference sequence). CDR3 nucleotides: TGTGCCAGCAGCTTGGGAGACAAAATGGGAAACACCATATATTTT. This gives the protein CASSLGDKMGNTIYF. The variable domain in full, with the rest retrieved from reference TRBV5-4 and TRBJ1-3, is ETGVTQSPTHLIKTRGQQVTLRCSSQSGHNTVSWYQQALGQGPQFIFQYYREEENGRGNFPPRFSGLQFPNYSSELNVNALELDDSALYLCASSLGDKMGNTIYFGEGSWLTVV.

This sequence joins TRBV21-1 and TRBJ1-2; TRBD1, the table's D call, was not compared with the DNA. TRBV21-1 is deemed a pseudogene. This CDR3 region has 14 residues. In DNA, the CDR3 is TGTGCCAGCAGCACCTCAGGGGGAAGGTATGGCTACACCTTC. This translates into CASSTSGGRYGYTF.

J is TRBJ2-5 and V is TRBV7-8; 16 bases agree with TRBD2. There are 15 residues in the CDR3. The V segment lost 6 bases and the J segment 2 bases; nucleotides outside the gene matches: 0. Germline V gives CDR1 SGHVS, CDR2 FQNEAQ. The DNA of the CDR3 is TGTGCCAGCAGGGGACTAGCGGGGGGGCAAGAGACCCAGTACTTC. It translates to CASRGLAGGQETQYF.